This entry is about one TCR beta chain. Its antigen target is currently unknown. It has no much larger one-base neighbor in the sample; base qualities were not kept. The study excluded patients with uncontrolled infections, other autoimmune diseases, pregnancy or lactation. Clinical symptoms, serum thyroxine and TRAb, thyroid ultrasound, and orbital computed tomography formed the basis for the diagnoses. Total RNA was extracted with Trizol reagent, and quality was checked on an Agilent 2100 Bioanalyzer. Amplification of TCR beta CDR3 regions was carried out from RNA transcripts. The TCR CDR3 was subjected to a first round of RT-PCR using the HTBI primer set and the Qiagen OneStep RT-PCR kit. A second multiplex PCR round built the libraries, followed by size selection and purification. Libraries were sequenced paired-end with 100 bp reads on an Illumina HiSeq2000. Regarding the original processing steps: SOAPnuke was used to process the raw data, removing reads that contained adapters or uncalled bases, had a mean Phred below 15, or lacked an exact match to the constant primer or identifier. High-quality paired reads were merged using COPE v1.2.5, and each unique nucleotide sequence was defined as a clonotype. Clonotypes were aligned to IMGT TRBV, TRBD and TRBJ reference segments using MiTCR v1.1. Analysis was restricted to V-J combinations with a frequency above 0.0001, which covered about 99% of repertoires. A TCS score was defined as the ratio of F50 (clonal expansion) to E x V (chaos), with BLOSUM62-based TCRdist applied between CDR3 peptides within each V-J. Welch's t-statistics and random forest reduced some 510 V-J features to about 13, which were used in a naive Bayes classifier (R e1071). The Morisita-Horn index was used to measure how similar the thyroid and blood repertoires were. TCRdb reworked the public reads: Q25 trimming with fastp, MiXCR clone assembly, productive beta chains retained. For every CDR3 protein sequence, its rows merge into one entry that carries the most common genes and DNA. The authors' filters were not applied to this entry. The sample table holds around 600,000 distinct CDR3 sequences, of which just under 45% were seen once. Less than 9% of the sample goes to the ten largest clones.

The data derive from a study of T cells in Graves' hyperthyroidism and ophthalmopathy (dated by TCRdb to between 2018 and 2021). With respect to the entire study: To identify distinguishing TCR V-J signatures, a discovery cohort of about 95 patients was used, comprising 40 to 45 with Graves' ophthalmopathy and some 57 with stable Graves' hyperthyroidism. The study also compared thyroid tissue and blood T-cell repertoires from 5 to 7 Graves' hyperthyroidism patients. The approximately 100 discovery patients were divided at random into training and test sets in a 7:3 ratio. After blood sampling, hyperthyroidism patients were treated with methimazole at a starting dose of 30 mg daily, and ophthalmopathy patients were treated with high-dose intravenous methylprednisolone. TCR Vbeta CDR3 sequencing of around 130 peripheral blood samples (over 40 ophthalmopathy, 75 to 85 hyperthyroidism and approximately 17 progressor patients) is reported in the paper. An independent validation cohort of around 19 hyperthyroidism patients and 17 patients who later progressed to ophthalmopathy tested prospective prediction of ophthalmopathy.

General findings and caveats noted by the study authors: A 13 V-J signature model separated ophthalmopathy from stable hyperthyroidism, with around 91% sensitivity and 81% to 83% specificity in cross-validation and 80%/75% in testing. No statistical method was used to set the sample size in advance, and investigators knew the group allocation. Blood samples also contained most of the expanded thyroid clonotypes (frequency above 0.001), which suggests that blood repertoires may reflect thyroid immune responses. In validation, the model predicted progression to ophthalmopathy a median of roughly 6.5 months before onset, with approximately 68% sensitivity and roughly 77% specificity.

V and J are truncated by 5 bases and 4 bases respectively, leaving an intervening sequence of 14 bases. CDR1 and CDR2 were assigned from the germline V gene (reference sequence) as LNHNV and YYDKDF. From the cysteine up to the phenylalanine, the CDR3 has a length of 14 residues. Only the CDR3 part of the read is kept: 42 bases, read in frame from the first base. This receptor was taken from an adult man with Graves' disease, either hyperthyroidism or ophthalmopathy (not recorded which). Material for sequencing was peripheral blood or thyroid tissue (not recorded which). The V and J segments used are TRBV15 and TRBJ2-5; confidence is insufficient to name the D gene. CDR3 reads: CATSPLPARETQYF. The nucleotide sequence is given as TGTGCCACCAGCCCCCTTCCGGCCCGAGAGACCCAGTACTTC.